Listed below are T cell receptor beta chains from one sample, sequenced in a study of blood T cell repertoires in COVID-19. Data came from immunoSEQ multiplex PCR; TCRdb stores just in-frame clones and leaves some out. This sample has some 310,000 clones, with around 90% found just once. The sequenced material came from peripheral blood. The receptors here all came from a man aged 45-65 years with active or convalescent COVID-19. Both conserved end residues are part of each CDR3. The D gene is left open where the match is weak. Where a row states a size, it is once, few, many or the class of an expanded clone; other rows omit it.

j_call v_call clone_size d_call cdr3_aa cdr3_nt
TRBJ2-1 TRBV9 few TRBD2 CASSVMSSGGEQFF TGTGCCAGCAGCGTAATGTCTAGCGGGGGTGAGCAGTTCTTC
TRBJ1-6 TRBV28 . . CASSFESPNNSPLHF TGTGCCAGCAGTTTTGAGTCCCCAAATAATTCACCCCTCCACTTT
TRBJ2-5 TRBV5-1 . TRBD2 CASSPTSPGTSGIRETQYF TGCGCCAGCAGCCCTACTAGTCCCGGGACTAGCGGGATAAGGGAGACCCAGTACTTC
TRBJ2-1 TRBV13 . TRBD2 CASSPSGTSYNEQFF TGTGCCAGCAGCCCTAGCGGGACCTCCTACAATGAGCAGTTCTTC
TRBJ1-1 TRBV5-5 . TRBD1 CATRRGPDTEAFF TGTGCCACCCGCAGGGGGCCGGACACTGAAGCTTTCTTT
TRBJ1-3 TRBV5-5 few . CASSLSSGENTIYF TGTGCCAGCAGCTTGAGTTCAGGGGAAAACACCATATATTTT
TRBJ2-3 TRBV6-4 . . CASSDSNTDTQYF TGTGCCAGCAGTGACTCTAACACAGATACGCAGTATTTT
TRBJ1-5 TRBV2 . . CASSEGQPVEPQHF TGTGCCAGCAGCGAAGGACAGCCTGTCGAACCCCAGCATTTT
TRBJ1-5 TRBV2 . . CASSDRGNQPQHF TGTGCCAGCAGTGATAGGGGGAATCAGCCCCAGCATTTT
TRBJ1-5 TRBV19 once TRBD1 CASTSGQGGYQPQHF TGTGCCAGTACTTCTGGACAGGGTGGGTACCAGCCCCAGCATTTT
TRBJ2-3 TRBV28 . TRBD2 CASSSIAGGTDTQYF TGTGCCAGCAGTTCTATAGCGGGAGGGACAGATACGCAGTATTTT
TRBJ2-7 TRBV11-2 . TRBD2 CASSSNSGGGTYEQYF TGTGCCAGCAGCTCCAATAGCGGGGGGGGAACCTACGAGCAGTACTTC
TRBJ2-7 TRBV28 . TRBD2 CASSPPPSRTSGAYEQYF TGTGCCAGCAGCCCGCCCCCAAGTAGGACTAGCGGTGCCTACGAGCAGTACTTC
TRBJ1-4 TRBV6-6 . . CASSYSYPNEKLFF TGTGCCAGCAGTTACTCATATCCTAATGAAAAACTGTTTTTT
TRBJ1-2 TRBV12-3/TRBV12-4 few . CASFDRNYGYTF TGTGCCAGCTTTGACAGGAACTATGGCTACACCTTC
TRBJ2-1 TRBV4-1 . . CASSQDEFRLRSYNEQFF TGCGCCAGCAGCCAAGATGAGTTTAGACTACGGTCCTACAATGAGCAGTTCTTC
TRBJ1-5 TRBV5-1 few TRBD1 CASSLDGQGSDQPQHF TGCGCCAGCAGCTTGGATGGACAGGGGAGCGATCAGCCCCAGCATTTT
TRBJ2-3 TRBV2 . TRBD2 CASRFRLAGGSDTQYF TGTGCCAGCAGGTTCCGACTAGCGGGAGGCTCAGATACGCAGTATTTT